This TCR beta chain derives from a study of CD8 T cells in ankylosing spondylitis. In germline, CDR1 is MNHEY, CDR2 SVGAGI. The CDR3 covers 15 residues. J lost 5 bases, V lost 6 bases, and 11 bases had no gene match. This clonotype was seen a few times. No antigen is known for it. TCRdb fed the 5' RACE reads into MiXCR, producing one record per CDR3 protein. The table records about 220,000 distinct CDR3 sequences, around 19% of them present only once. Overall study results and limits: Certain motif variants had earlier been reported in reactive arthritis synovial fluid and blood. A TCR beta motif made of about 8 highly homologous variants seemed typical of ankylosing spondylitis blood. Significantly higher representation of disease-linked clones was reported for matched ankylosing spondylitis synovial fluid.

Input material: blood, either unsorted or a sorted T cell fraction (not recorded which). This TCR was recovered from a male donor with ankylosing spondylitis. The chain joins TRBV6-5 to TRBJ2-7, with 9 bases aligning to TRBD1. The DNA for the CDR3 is TGTGCCAGCAGATATCGGGACAGGGTGACCCACGAGCAGTACTTC. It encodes CASRYRDRVTHEQYF.